One sample yielded the 30 T cell receptor beta chains listed below, sequenced in a study of blood T cell repertoires in COVID-19. The repertoire was sequenced with immunoSEQ multiplex PCR; TCRdb's copy has only in-frame clones and lacks some. The sample holds about 110,000 clones; roughly 88% are singletons and the top ten take approximately 2.5%. The source material was peripheral blood. These receptor sequences come from a human donor in a cohort sampled during active COVID-19.

This sequence joins TRBV5-1 and TRBJ1-2; 9 bases are a match to TRBD1. Per the germline V gene, CDR1 is SGHRS and CDR2 is YFSETQ. V dropped 3 bases and J dropped 8; count of bases not matched to a gene: 11. CDR3 length: 15 residues. DNA for the CDR3: TGCGCCAGCAGCTACGGGACAGGGCGCGATTTGGGCTACACCTTC. This translates into CASSYGTGRDLGYTF.

The chain is built from TRBV7-6 and TRBJ2-1; TRBD2 agrees at 7 bases. Trimming cost V 2 bases and J 5 bases; bases outside gene matches: 6. The CDR3 length is 15 residues. The V gene's germline CDR1 is SGHVS and CDR2 FNYEAQ. CDR3 region: CASSLSRDYDNEQFF. As DNA, the CDR3 is TGTGCCAGCAGCTTATCCCGGGACTACGACAATGAGCAGTTCTTC.

This chain uses TRBV5-4 with TRBJ2-5; 10 bases fit TRBD2. This CDR3 is 13 amino acids long. Germline-derived CDR1 and CDR2 are SGHNT and YYREEE (reference sequence). V lost 3 bases to trimming and J lost 4 bases; unmatched junction nucleotides: 0. CDR3 in DNA: TGTGCCAGCAGCTCTAGCGGGAGAGAGACCCAGTACTTC. Its protein is CASSSSGRETQYF.

The chain links TRBV28 to TRBJ1-1; the match to TRBD1 covers 8 bases. The V and J ends lost 4 bases and 5 bases, in that order; junction bases with no gene match: 9. The CDR3 runs to 15 residues. CDR1 and CDR2 from the germline V gene are MDHEN and SYDVKM. CDR3 region: CASSSIGTGETEAFF. In DNA, the CDR3 is TGTGCCAGCAGTTCCATAGGGACAGGTGAAACTGAAGCTTTCTTT.

A word on this clone: A read error may produce the germline difference seen at one junction end. This chain links TRBV7-7 with TRBJ2-2, with D tentatively TRBD2 (6 bases). Germline V CDR1 and CDR2: SSHAT, FNYEAQ (reference sequence). The CDR3 is 14 residues long. DNA for the CDR3: TGTGCTAGCAGCTTATGGGGGGAGACCGGGGAGCTGTTTTTT. Protein sequence: CASSLWGETGELFF.

This sequence joins TRBV2 and TRBJ2-5; 8 bases align to TRBD1. The junction had 10 bases not matched to a gene; V was cut back by 8 bases and J by 5 bases. The CDR3 has 14 amino acids. Germline V gene lookup returns CDR1 SNHLY and CDR2 FYNNEI. Here the CDR3 reads CASVGQARSETQYF. The CDR3 DNA sequence: TGTGCCAGCGTGGGACAGGCTCGTTCGGAGACCCAGTACTTC.

The V call is TRBV7-9, the J call TRBJ1-4; D is undetermined. The CDR3 has 15 amino acids. V gave up 6 bases and J gave up 4 bases, with 15 bases separating them. The germline CDR1 and CDR2 sequences are SEHNR and FQNEAQ (reference sequence). This CDR3 reads CASRPHQAYNEKLFF. CDR3 bases: TGTGCCAGCAGGCCTCATCAGGCCTATAATGAAAAACTGTTTTTT. The complete variable domain, with remaining parts taken from reference TRBV7-9 and TRBJ1-4, reads DTGVSQNPRHKITKRGQNVTFRCDPISEHNRLYWYRQTLGQGPEFLTYFQNEAQLEKSRLLSDRFSAERPKGSFSTLEIQRTEQGDSAMYLCASRPHQAYNEKLFFGSGTQLSVL.

CDR3 residues: CASSPRTSGRAVNEQFF. The CDR3, as DNA: TGTGCCAGCAGCCCGCGGACTAGCGGGAGGGCCGTCAATGAGCAGTTCTTC. The rearrangement joins TRBV7-6 to TRBJ2-1; TRBD2 matches 15 bases. Germline V gives CDR1 SGHVS, CDR2 FNYEAQ. There are 17 residues in the CDR3. V shed 5 bases, J shed 6 bases, and the junction held 8 bases outside the gene matches.

The chain is built from TRBV5-6 and TRBJ1-1, with 11 bases that match TRBD1. This CDR3 contains 18 residues. CDR1 and CDR2 (germline): SGHDT, YYEEEE. J lost 0 bases, V lost 0 bases, and 7 bases had no gene match. In nucleotides, the CDR3 is TGTGCCAGCAGCTTGGCTGCTGGACAGGGGGCGATGAACACTGAAGCTTTCTTT. It specifies CASSLAAGQGAMNTEAFF.

The chain employs TRBV18 and TRBJ2-7; D is possibly TRBD1 (6 bases). This CDR3 has 16 residues. Per the germline V gene, CDR1 is KGHSH and CDR2 is LQKENI. V gave up 3 bases and J gave up 3 bases, with 18 bases separating them. The CDR3 protein is CASSPGNGTKIYEQYF. CDR3 sequence (DNA): TGTGCCAGCTCACCGGGAAACGGGACAAAGATCTACGAGCAGTACTTC.

This chain connects TRBV28 to TRBJ1-5, with 7 bases fitting TRBD1. Germline values: CDR1 MDHEN, CDR2 SYDVKM. Trimming took 7 bases from V and 3 from J; bases not matched to a gene: 6. CDR3 length: 14 amino acids. The CDR3 nucleotides read TGTGCCAGCACTGGGGGACAGCACAATCAGCCCCAGCATTTT. The encoded protein is CASTGGQHNQPQHF.

The chain employs TRBV9 and TRBJ2-1; tentative D call: TRBD2 (7 bases). The CDR3 covers 16 residues. Germline values: CDR1 SGDLS, CDR2 YYNGEE. V lost 4 bases, J lost 4 bases, and 18 bases lay in between. DNA for the CDR3: TGTGCCAGCAGCCCCCCCGCGGGGGCGCGGTACAATGAGCAGTTCTTC. Translated: CASSPPAGARYNEQFF.

This clone was found once. The chain combines TRBV7-3 with TRBJ1-2, with 10 positions matching TRBD1. V shed 1 base and J 2 bases; nucleotides not matched to a gene: 7. This CDR3 region has 17 residues. Germline V gene sequence: CDR1 SGHTA, CDR2 FQGTGA. This chain's CDR3 is CASSLKGRTGGNYGYTF. CDR3 in DNA: TGTGCCAGCAGCTTAAAAGGGAGGACAGGGGGGAACTATGGCTACACCTTC.

The CDR3 bases are TGTGCCAGCAGCCAGAACAGGGCTGGCTATGGCTACACCTTC. Translated: CASSQNRAGYGYTF. J is TRBJ1-2 and V is TRBV3-1 (or the pseudogene TRBV3-2); possible D gene TRBD1, 6 bases. There are 14 residues in the CDR3. Trimming pared 3 bases from V and 4 bases from J, leaving 12 bases between. Per germline, CDR1 LGHDT and CDR2 YNNKEL (reference sequence).

The chain has TRBV5-4 and TRBJ2-7; maybe TRBD2 (5 bases). V was pared by 5 bases and J by 3 bases, with 9 bases between. Germline V gives CDR1 SGHNT, CDR2 YYREEE (reference sequence). The length of the CDR3 is 12 residues. CDR3 sequence: CASSASSYEQYF. The CDR3 DNA sequence: TGTGCCAGCAGTGCTAGCAGCTACGAGCAGTACTTC.

The chain recombines TRBV6-2 or TRBV6-3 with TRBJ2-3, with TRBD2 matching over 10 bases. The CDR3 spans 17 residues. After removal of 6 bases from V and 2 bases from J, the junction contained 11 bases not matched to a gene. Germline CDR1 reads MNHEY; CDR2 reads SVGEGT. The chain's CDR3 is CASSPSPSGGYTDTQYF. DNA for the CDR3: TGTGCCAGCAGCCCTTCCCCTAGCGGGGGCTACACAGATACGCAGTATTTT.

The rearrangement uses TRBV9 and TRBJ2-3; unclear D gene. V was clipped by 2 bases and J by 8 bases, with 15 bases between them. The CDR3 has 14 residues. CDR1 and CDR2 (germline): SGDLS, YYNGEE. The CDR3 loop reads CASSVTEPGGTQYF. DNA for the CDR3: TGTGCCAGCAGCGTTACCGAGCCGGGTGGTACGCAGTATTTT.

V usage is TRBV18 and J usage is TRBJ1-2; maybe TRBD1 (5 bases). V lost 2 bases and J 0 bases, leaving 7 bases between the germline ends. Germline V gives CDR1 KGHSH, CDR2 LQKENI. This CDR3 comprises 14 residues. DNA of the CDR3: TGTGCCAGCTCACCAGGGGGGACTAACTATGGCTACACCTTC. Translating it yields CASSPGGTNYGYTF.

Here the CDR3 DNA reads TGTGCCAGCAAGATTGCGCCGGGACAGCTGAACACTGAAGCTTTCTTT. It yields the protein CASKIAPGQLNTEAFF. The rearrangement uses TRBV2 and TRBJ1-1; TRBD1 agrees at 7 bases. The ends lost 7 bases at V and 0 bases at J; junction bases unmatched: 11. There are 16 residues in the CDR3. CDR1 is SNHLY and CDR2 is FYNNEI in the germline V gene.

The chain links TRBV2 to TRBJ1-1; the D is unclear. Trimming cost V 8 bases and J 8 bases, with 15 bases left between them. The CDR3 contains 12 residues. Germline CDR1 SNHLY, CDR2 FYNNEI. The CDR3 bases are TGTGCCAGCCGTACAGACATCGTCGAAGCTTTCTTT. Amino acids: CASRTDIVEAFF. The full variable domain, its missing parts supplied by reference TRBV2 and TRBJ1-1, is EPEVTQTPSHQVTQMGQEVILRCVPISNHLYFYWYRQILGQKVEFLVSFYNNEISEKSEIFDDQFSVERPDGSNFTLKIRSTKLEDSAMYFCASRTDIVEAFFGQGTRLTVV.

This sequence joins TRBV4-1 and TRBJ1-3; maybe TRBD1 (5 bases). This CDR3 is 14 amino acids long. V was shortened by 0 bases and J by 10 bases, with 13 bases between the two germline ends. CDR1 and CDR2 (germline): MGHRA, YSYEKL. In DNA, the CDR3 is TGCGCCAGCAGCCAAGATCGTGGACCAGGGACCATATATTTT. Encoded protein: CASSQDRGPGTIYF.

The gene calls are TRBV5-1 and TRBJ1-6, with unresolved D. V was cut by 7 bases and J by 0 bases, with 14 bases left in between. The germline V gene encodes CDR1 SGHRS and CDR2 YFSETQ. There are 16 residues in the CDR3. CDR3 sequence: CASGKGGGSYNSPLHF. As DNA, the CDR3 is TGCGCCAGCGGGAAAGGCGGAGGCTCCTATAATTCACCCCTCCACTTT.

The chain combines TRBV11-2 with TRBJ2-1, with TRBD2 matching 9 bases. After removal of 2 bases from V and 5 bases from J, the junction contained 4 bases not matched to a gene. Germline CDR1 and CDR2: SGHAT and FQNNGV. The CDR3 is 15 amino acids. CDR3 region: CASSLWPSGNNEQFF. CDR3 sequence (DNA): TGTGCCAGCAGCTTATGGCCTAGCGGGAACAATGAGCAGTTCTTC.

This clone was counted a single time. The chain recombines TRBV7-9 with TRBJ1-6; 9 bases map to TRBD1. The CDR3 extends over 13 amino acids. V shed 8 bases, J shed 8 bases, and the junction held 4 bases outside the gene matches. The germline gives CDR1 SEHNR, CDR2 FQNEAQ (reference sequence). The CDR3 DNA reads as TGTGCCAGCGGGCGGGACAGGGATTCACCCCTCCACTTT. It is translated as CASGRDRDSPLHF.

The rearrangement joins TRBV24-1 to TRBJ2-7; 7 bases are shared with TRBD1. Germline V gives CDR1 KGHDR, CDR2 SFDVKD. Losses at the gene ends were 12 bases for V and 5 bases for J; bases not matched to a gene: 15. The CDR3 has 14 amino acids. In DNA, the CDR3 is TGTGCCCCCGGACAACTTCCCGACAGGGACGAGCAGTACTTC. Its translation: CAPGQLPDRDEQYF.

This clone was recorded once. The chain is built from TRBV6-1 and TRBJ1-2; 7 bases are a match to TRBD1. The J segment lost 3 bases and the V segment lost 3 bases, leaving 4 bases of the junction unmatched. The CDR3 totals 14 residues. The germline CDR1 and CDR2 sequences are MNHNS and SASEGT. Here the CDR3 reads CASSDRGYDYGYTF. The DNA for the CDR3 is TGTGCCAGCAGTGACAGGGGGTATGACTATGGCTACACCTTC.

In regard to this clone: Relative to the germline gene, one junction end is altered; a read error may explain this. This chain uses TRBV2 with TRBJ2-3; no clear D gene. Germline V gene lookup returns CDR1 SNHLY and CDR2 FYNNEI. This CDR3 contains 12 residues. CDR3 region: CASSEEQIKQYF. CDR3 DNA sequence: TGTGCCAGCAGCGAAGAGCAAATCAAGCAGTATTTT.

The J gene is TRBJ2-1, the V gene TRBV7-2; 12 bases map to TRBD2. The germline V gene encodes CDR1 SGHTA and CDR2 FQGNSA. The ends lost 4 bases at V and 3 bases at J; junction bases unmatched: 7. The CDR3 length is 17 residues. In DNA, the CDR3 is TGTGCCAGCAGCTCCCCTAGCGGGAGGGCAAACTACAATGAGCAGTTCTTC. Amino acids: CASSSPSGRANYNEQFF.

This clone was seen once. J is TRBJ2-1 and V is TRBV28; the D gene is possibly TRBD2 (6 bases). The CDR3 runs to 14 residues. Germline lookup yields CDR1 MDHEN and CDR2 SYDVKM. The V end was cut by 8 bases, the J end by 9 bases, with 20 bases between. CDR3 sequence reads: CASASVEGRGEQFF. The CDR3 DNA is TGTGCCAGCGCCTCGGTGGAGGGCCGGGGTGAGCAGTTCTTC.

The rearrangement uses TRBV28 and TRBJ2-2, with D possibly TRBD1 on 6 matching bases. Germline V gene sequence: CDR1 MDHEN, CDR2 SYDVKM. The CDR3 extends over 11 amino acids. The V gene lost 8 bases and the J gene lost 5 bases, with 6 bases spanning the gap. CDR3 coding DNA: TGTGCCAGCCAGGGGACCGGGGAGCTGTTTTTT. Its protein is CASQGTGELFF. Full variable domain (rest looked up from reference TRBV28 and TRBJ2-2): DVKVTQSSRYLVKRTGEKVFLECVQDMDHENMFWYRQDPGLGLRLIYFSYDVKMKEKGDIPEGYSVSREKKERFSLILESASTNQTSMYLCASQGTGELFFGEGSRLTVL.